This T cell receptor (beta chain) was recovered during a study of radiation and T cells in renal cell carcinoma. Across the whole study: Nephrectomy followed 15 Gy stereotactic body radiation by 4 weeks.

Time point meaning: blood 2 weeks post-SBRT. Described treatment: 15 Gy SBRT to primary tumor, nephrectomy 4 weeks later. Clear cell pathology was present in this patient's renal cell carcinoma. Study-wide findings and caveats: Baseline intratumoral clonotype presence is unknown without pretreatment biopsies. From baseline, blood top tumor clonotypes peaked at 2 weeks post-radiation.

Only in-frame clones appear in the TCRdb table, and some are missing; sequencing was by immunoSEQ multiplex PCR. Altogether roughly 120,000 clones are present, 75% to 90% being singletons, with the ten largest covering approximately 2%. Remarks on this clone: Its antigen is currently unknown.

V was clipped by 9 bases and J by 4 bases, with 10 bases between them. The CDR3 totals 11 residues. The germline CDR1 and CDR2 sequences are MDHEN and SYDVKM. This rearrangement joins TRBV28 to TRBJ2-7; D gene unclear. The source material was blood, sampled from a patient whose treatment included radiotherapy and nephrectomy. The receptor's source is a woman in her fifties or sixties with renal cell carcinoma. CDR3: CASTQGYEQYF. The CDR3 coding sequence is TGTGCCAGTACCCAAGGGTACGAGCAGTACTTC.